This T cell receptor beta chain was recorded in a study of vaccination and CD4 T cells after COVID-19. The overall study: Sampling after COVID took place at a median of around 91 days (range 35 to 161) following diagnosis.

This CDR3 spans 13 amino acids. In the case of this clonotype: Its specificity is unknown.

Stated treatment: approximately nine-day PBMC culture with coronavirus spike peptide pools or control peptides (ViraFEST assay). ViraFEST expanded antigen-specific T cells with peptide pools, then sequenced TCRs. Positive PCR tests were logged from March through December 2020, ahead of US Alpha, Beta and Delta variants. Negative-selection isolation of CD4+ T cells was performed after roughly 11 days of culture. The Oncomine TCR Beta short-read assay sequenced DNA from cultured CD4+ T cells. From the PCR reads, TCRdb called clonotypes with MiXCR, one entry per CDR3 protein. Found here are 8,500 to 9,000 distinct CDR3 sequences, around 50% of them singletons; the top ten hold less than 10%.

This sequence was found in a human donor who had recovered from COVID-19. The rearrangement uses TRBV21-1 and TRBJ2-3. TRBV21-1 corresponds to a pseudogene. The specimen sequenced was CD4+ T cells from blood, cultured in vitro. The CDR3 region has the DNA TGTGCCAGCAGCAAAGGTTGGACAGATACGCAGTATTTT. The encoded protein is CASSKGWTDTQYF.